This T cell receptor beta chain derives from a study of cytomegalovirus exposure and HLA in healthy donors. Study-wide points: Cytomegalovirus association was listed for 164 TCR beta chains. Later genetic work tied a missense DCLRE1C variant to beta-chain V and J trimming.

With 60 Vbeta and 13 Jbeta primers, the PCR was carried out. Some clones are missing from TCRdb's copy, which holds only in-frame ones; the method was immunoSEQ multiplex PCR. The table includes roughly 63,000 clones, about 72% detected once. Remarks on this clone: What it recognizes is unknown.

Germline loops: CDR1 SEHNR, CDR2 FQNEAQ (reference sequence). Germline trimming cut 6 bases from V and 6 bases from J; bases unmatched to any gene: 8. This CDR3 is built from 14 residues. The TCR was taken from a man aged 50-60 years in good health and CMV-seropositive. The V gene is TRBV7-9, the J gene TRBJ1-1, with TRBD1 identical over 9 bases. Sequenced input: PBMCs. The CDR3 is CASRGTGSISEAFF. CDR3 bases: TGTGCCAGCAGAGGGACAGGGAGTATTTCTGAAGCTTTCTTT.